Listed below are T cell receptor beta chains from one sample, sequenced in a study of a mutant IDH1 vaccine in newly diagnosed glioma. Libraries were prepared by immunoSEQ multiplex PCR; TCRdb keeps only in-frame clonotypes and omits some of them. The sample has 40,000 to 55,000 clones; more than 60% are singletons. Their target antigens are unknown. This material consisted of PBMCs, taken from a glioma patient whose treatment included an IDH1 peptide vaccine. These receptors all come from a middle-aged man with glioma. CDR3s include the opening cysteine and the closing phenylalanine or tryptophan. D genes are given only for firm matches. A row's size may be missing; if present it is once, few, many or a size class.

abundance: NA; len: 15; j_gene: TRBJ2-5; v_gene: TRBV2; d_gene: NA; CDR3aa: CASSRSAGPGETQYF; CDR3nt: TGTGCCAGCAGTCGTAGCGCGGGCCCCGGGGAGACCCAGTACTTC
abundance: NA; len: 14; j_gene: TRBJ2-7; v_gene: TRBV30; d_gene: NA; CDR3aa: CAWSAGRPPYEQYF; CDR3nt: TGTGCCTGGAGCGCTGGTAGGCCCCCCTACGAGCAGTACTTC
abundance: NA; len: 16; j_gene: TRBJ1-6; v_gene: TRBV18; d_gene: TRBD1; CDR3aa: CASSPPSGGVGSPLHF; CDR3nt: TGTGCCAGCTCACCCCCCTCAGGGGGAGTAGGGTCACCCCTCCACTTT
abundance: few; len: 16; j_gene: TRBJ2-1; v_gene: TRBV7-2; d_gene: NA; CDR3aa: CASSPAASSSYNEQFF; CDR3nt: TGTGCCAGCAGCCCCGCAGCGTCGAGCTCCTACAATGAGCAGTTCTTC
abundance: NA; len: 16; j_gene: TRBJ1-5; v_gene: TRBV27; d_gene: TRBD1; CDR3aa: CASSLVGRGSGQPQHF; CDR3nt: TGTGCCAGCAGTTTAGTTGGCAGGGGGTCCGGACAGCCCCAGCATTTT
abundance: NA; len: 13; j_gene: TRBJ2-3; v_gene: TRBV4-1; d_gene: NA; CDR3aa: CASSLKRPDTQYF; CDR3nt: TGCGCCAGCAGCCTAAAACGGCCAGATACGCAGTATTTT
abundance: NA; len: 14; j_gene: TRBJ2-5; v_gene: TRBV30; d_gene: NA; CDR3aa: CAWSVTSTGETQYF; CDR3nt: TGTGCCTGGAGTGTAACCAGCACCGGAGAGACCCAGTACTTC
abundance: NA; len: 15; j_gene: TRBJ2-3; v_gene: TRBV29-1; d_gene: NA; CDR3aa: CSVPFNPGRTDTQYF; CDR3nt: TGCAGCGTTCCTTTCAACCCCGGCCGCACAGATACGCAGTATTTT
abundance: NA; len: 13; j_gene: TRBJ2-7; v_gene: TRBV30; d_gene: TRBD2; CDR3aa: CAWSALRGGEQYF; CDR3nt: TGTGCCTGGAGCGCTCTACGGGGGGGAGAGCAGTACTTC
abundance: NA; len: 17; j_gene: TRBJ1-1; v_gene: TRBV2; d_gene: NA; CDR3aa: CASSASTSTEPNTEAFF; CDR3nt: TGTGCCAGCAGTGCATCGACTTCGACAGAACCGAACACTGAAGCTTTCTTT
abundance: NA; len: 15; j_gene: TRBJ2-2; v_gene: TRBV5-1; d_gene: TRBD1; CDR3aa: CASSWGDRDAGELFF; CDR3nt: TGCGCCAGCAGCTGGGGCGACAGGGATGCCGGGGAGCTGTTTTTT
abundance: NA; len: 12; j_gene: TRBJ2-1; v_gene: TRBV29-1; d_gene: TRBD1; CDR3aa: CSVPGTAGEQFF; CDR3nt: TGCAGCGTTCCCGGGACAGCAGGAGAGCAGTTCTTC
abundance: NA; len: 12; j_gene: TRBJ2-7; v_gene: TRBV19; d_gene: NA; CDR3aa: CASRDEPYEQYF; CDR3nt: TGTGCCAGCCGGGACGAACCCTACGAGCAGTACTTC
abundance: NA; len: 15; j_gene: TRBJ1-2; v_gene: TRBV19; d_gene: NA; CDR3aa: CASSIGQGLNYGYTF; CDR3nt: TGTGCCAGTAGTATCGGGCAGGGCTTAAACTATGGCTACACCTTC
abundance: NA; len: 15; j_gene: TRBJ1-5; v_gene: TRBV5-1; d_gene: TRBD1; CDR3aa: CASSLWGTADQPQHF; CDR3nt: TGCGCCAGCAGCTTGTGGGGGACAGCCGATCAGCCCCAGCATTTT
abundance: NA; len: 13; j_gene: TRBJ1-2; v_gene: TRBV7-9; d_gene: NA; CDR3aa: CASSLRVDYGYTF; CDR3nt: TGTGCCAGCAGCTTGAGGGTTGACTATGGCTACACCTTC
abundance: NA; len: 14; j_gene: TRBJ1-4; v_gene: TRBV7-9; d_gene: TRBD1; CDR3aa: CASSPAGGREKLFF; CDR3nt: TGTGCCAGCAGCCCGGCAGGGGGCCGTGAAAAACTGTTTTTT
abundance: once; len: 18; j_gene: TRBJ2-1; v_gene: TRBV5-6; d_gene: NA; CDR3aa: CASSRGGSGSPGYNEQFF; CDR3nt: TGTGCCAGCAGCCGAGGGGGTAGTGGGAGTCCTGGCTACAATGAGCAGTTCTTC
abundance: NA; len: 14; j_gene: TRBJ1-2; v_gene: TRBV7-9; d_gene: NA; CDR3aa: CASSLVLAPYGYTF; CDR3nt: TGTGCCAGCAGCTTAGTCCTGGCCCCCTATGGCTACACCTTC
abundance: few; len: 14; j_gene: TRBJ1-1; v_gene: TRBV9; d_gene: TRBD1; CDR3aa: CASSPRQGGTEAFF; CDR3nt: TGTGCCAGCAGCCCGCGACAGGGTGGGACTGAAGCTTTCTTT
abundance: NA; len: 15; j_gene: TRBJ2-1; v_gene: TRBV2; d_gene: TRBD1; CDR3aa: CASSVGQGWIDEQFF; CDR3nt: TGTGCCAGCAGCGTGGGACAGGGGTGGATCGATGAGCAGTTCTTC
abundance: once; len: 16; j_gene: TRBJ1-2; v_gene: TRBV5-5; d_gene: TRBD1; CDR3aa: CASSLGPLQGNYGYTF; CDR3nt: TGTGCCAGCAGCTTGGGACCCCTACAGGGGAACTATGGCTACACCTTC
abundance: NA; len: 15; j_gene: TRBJ1-5; v_gene: TRBV6-5; d_gene: TRBD1; CDR3aa: CASSYSGQGNQPQHF; CDR3nt: TGTGCCAGCAGTTACTCAGGACAGGGGAATCAGCCCCAGCATTTT
abundance: NA; len: 17; j_gene: TRBJ1-6; v_gene: TRBV30; d_gene: TRBD1; CDR3aa: CAGRDRKTSSYNSPLHF; CDR3nt: TGTGCCGGCCGGGACAGGAAGACGAGCTCCTATAATTCACCCCTCCACTTT
abundance: NA; len: 17; j_gene: TRBJ1-5; v_gene: TRBV2; d_gene: NA; CDR3aa: CASSVIAGGLLDQPQHF; CDR3nt: TGTGCCAGCAGTGTGATTGCGGGGGGGCTATTGGATCAGCCCCAGCATTTT
abundance: NA; len: 15; j_gene: TRBJ1-2; v_gene: TRBV4-2; d_gene: NA; CDR3aa: CASSQGIALNYGYTF; CDR3nt: TGTGCCAGCAGCCAAGGGATCGCCCTGAACTATGGCTACACCTTC
abundance: NA; len: 15; j_gene: TRBJ2-5; v_gene: TRBV2; d_gene: TRBD1; CDR3aa: CASSAGQGAWETQYF; CDR3nt: TGTGCCAGCAGTGCCGGGCAGGGGGCTTGGGAGACCCAGTACTTC
abundance: NA; len: 14; j_gene: TRBJ2-2; v_gene: TRBV5-1; d_gene: NA; CDR3aa: CASSRDIDTGELFF; CDR3nt: TGCGCCAGCAGCAGGGACATAGACACCGGGGAGCTGTTTTTT
abundance: NA; len: 15; j_gene: TRBJ2-5; v_gene: TRBV7-9; d_gene: TRBD1; CDR3aa: CASSSWDRGAETQYF; CDR3nt: TGTGCCAGCAGCTCGTGGGACAGGGGGGCAGAGACCCAGTACTTC
abundance: NA; len: 14; j_gene: TRBJ2-3; v_gene: TRBV7-2; d_gene: NA; CDR3aa: CASSLDGSVDTQYF; CDR3nt: TGTGCCAGCAGCTTAGATGGCTCCGTGGATACGCAGTATTTT
abundance: NA; len: 13; j_gene: TRBJ1-1; v_gene: TRBV30; d_gene: NA; CDR3aa: CAWSVLGNTEAFF; CDR3nt: TGTGCCTGGAGTGTACTGGGAAACACTGAAGCTTTCTTT